Below, 12 T cell receptor beta chains from the same sample are listed, as sequenced in a study of blood T cells in healthy people across ages. Alongside a J-beta primer mix, a sample-barcoded 5' primer served in a second PCR lasting about 7 to 12 cycles. MiXCR was run by TCRdb on the 5' RACE reads, yielding one entry per CDR3 protein. The sample has approximately 800,000 distinct CDR3 sequences; 20% to 25% are singletons. This sample was also put to use in a study of T cells of mothers and their children.

The sequencing input was blood. The receptors were sampled from a boy between 10 and 17 years old in good health.

This clonotype was counted only a few times. The chain joins TRBV6-2 or TRBV6-3 to TRBJ1-2; 9 bases line up with TRBD1. This CDR3 contains 15 residues. Germline V gene sequence: CDR1 MNHEY, CDR2 SVGEGT. V shed 5 bases, J shed 0 bases, and the junction held 4 bases outside the gene matches. CDR3 amino acids: CASSDWTGANYGYTF. CDR3 sequence (DNA): TGTGCCAGCAGTGATTGGACAGGGGCTAACTATGGCTACACCTTC.

This clonotype was observed a few times. The genes are TRBV19 and TRBJ2-2, with D unresolved. The germline CDR1 and CDR2 sequences are LNHDA and SQIVND (reference sequence). The CDR3 covers 15 residues. Trimming shortened V by 2 bases and J by 2 bases, and 9 bases separated the two germline ends. The CDR3 sequence is CASSIREVNTGELFF. CDR3 DNA: TGTGCCAGTAGTATACGTGAAGTCAACACCGGGGAGCTGTTTTTT.

The chain combines TRBV24-1 with TRBJ2-5; 8 bases line up with TRBD1. The end of the DNA aligns better with TRBJ2-1, so the J call may be wrong. CDR1 is KGHDR, CDR2 SFDVKD, per germline. There are 15 residues in the CDR3. The CDR3 sequence: CATSDWAGGLNEQFF. The CDR3 region has the DNA TGTGCCACCAGTGATTGGGCAGGGGGCTTGAATGAGCAGTTCTTC.

V gene TRBV9 combines with J gene TRBJ2-4; 8 bases agree with TRBD2. The length of the CDR3 is 14 residues. J lost 4 bases, V lost 3 bases, and 3 bases had no gene match. Germline loops: CDR1 SGDLS, CDR2 YYNGEE. CDR3: CASSDGGGKNIQYF. The CDR3, as DNA: TGTGCCAGCAGCGACGGCGGGGGGAAAAACATTCAGTACTTC.

This chain links TRBV29-1 with TRBJ2-7, with D possibly matching TRBD1 (6 bases). V was shortened by 5 bases and J by 0 bases, with 11 bases between the two germline ends. The CDR3 extends over 13 amino acids. CDR1 and CDR2 (germline): SQVTM, ANQGSEA. In DNA, the CDR3 is TGCAGCGTTTGCCGGACAGACTCCTACGAGCAGTACTTC. Translation gives CSVCRTDSYEQYF.

The genes are TRBV4-3 and TRBJ2-3; 13 bases are a match to TRBD2. Germline CDR1 and CDR2: LGHNA and YSLEER. This CDR3 is built from 16 residues. Trimming removed 2 bases from V and 4 bases from J; junction bases left unmatched: 3. This chain's CDR3 is CASSQRTSGGADTQYF. In DNA form, the CDR3 reads TGCGCCAGCAGCCAACGGACTAGCGGGGGTGCAGATACGCAGTATTTT.

The gene calls are TRBV14 and TRBJ2-7, with D uncertain. This CDR3 has 16 residues. Germline CDR1 reads SGHDN; CDR2 reads FVKESK. V gave up 4 bases and J gave up 6 bases, with 22 bases separating them. The CDR3 spells CASSPRPNKKFFEQYF. DNA of the CDR3: TGTGCCAGCAGCCCCAGGCCCAACAAAAAGTTTTTCGAGCAGTACTTC.

This clonotype was detected only a few times. The gene calls are TRBV20-1 and TRBJ2-7; D might be TRBD2 (6 bases). Trimming pared 6 bases from V and 4 bases from J, leaving 16 bases between. This CDR3 is built from 13 residues. Germline V lookup: CDR1 DFQATT, CDR2 SNEGSKA (reference sequence). For the CDR3, the DNA is TGCAGTGCAAGCCGGGGGTGGGATTACGAGCAGTACTTC. It is translated as CSASRGWDYEQYF.

The J gene is TRBJ1-2, the V gene TRBV5-5; D is unclear. Trimming left V 0 bases short and J 4 bases short, with 13 bases between. CDR3 size: 15 residues. Germline-derived CDR1 and CDR2 are SGHKS and YYEKEE (reference sequence). CDR3 in DNA: TGTGCCAGCAGCTTGGGATCGGAGTCGCTCTATGGCTACACCTTC. Translated: CASSLGSESLYGYTF.

This chain connects TRBV15 to TRBJ1-2; D ambiguous. CDR1 is LNHNV and CDR2 is YYDKDF in the germline V gene (reference sequence). The CDR3 sequence is 13 residues long. Trimming left V 5 bases short and J 5 bases short, with 12 bases between. The CDR3 region is CATSLGLAYGYTF. The CDR3 nucleotides read TGTGCCACCAGCCTGGGCCTCGCTTATGGCTACACCTTC.

This clonotype appeared a few times. The V gene is TRBV7-3, the J gene TRBJ2-3, with a possible D match to TRBD2 (6 bases). Germline V gene sequence: CDR1 SGHTA, CDR2 FQGTGA. Trimming left V 0 bases short and J 3 bases short, with 10 bases between. The length of the CDR3 is 15 residues. The CDR3 reads CASSLTGLATDTQYF. DNA for the CDR3: TGTGCCAGCAGCTTAACGGGACTGGCTACAGATACGCAGTATTTT.

The chain carries TRBV6-6 and TRBJ2-7; 9 nucleotides agree with TRBD2. Germline lookup yields CDR1 MNHNY and CDR2 SVGAGI (reference sequence). The CDR3 is 15 amino acids. Trimming removed 6 bases from V and 2 bases from J; junction bases left unmatched: 8. The chain's CDR3 is CASSPGLASAYEQYF. The CDR3 coding sequence is TGTGCCAGCAGCCCTGGACTAGCGAGTGCCTACGAGCAGTACTTC.